The clone carrying this T cell receptor (beta chain) showed up just a few times. The antigen remains undetermined. The sample is drawn from a study of cytotoxic CD8 clonotypes in ibrutinib-treated CLL. About the study: The patients comprised about a dozen relapsed/refractory and about 16 treatment-naive cases, about 18 IGHV unmutated. Timing of response sample collection was a median around eleven months after treatment start, with a range of 6 to 36. General study findings and limits: Patients with sustained remission and those progressing were sampled at differing times.

Data came from immunoSEQ multiplex PCR; TCRdb stores just in-frame clones and leaves some out. The table lists more than 15,000 clones, 65% to 70% of them singletons. Trimming stripped 1 base from V and 10 bases from J, with 20 bases between. The length of the CDR3 is 16 residues. Germline CDR1 reads SEHNR; CDR2 reads FQNEAQ (reference sequence). Sequenced here: PBMCs, sampled before ibrutinib treatment. V usage is TRBV7-9 and J usage is TRBJ2-1; perhaps TRBD1 as D (6 bases). The sequence was obtained from a human donor with chronic lymphocytic leukemia. The CDR3 coding sequence is TGTGCCAGCAGCTTAGGAGGTCCGACAGGTCTAAAGGAGCAGTTCTTC. The encoded protein is CASSLGGPTGLKEQFF. Filled out from reference TRBV7-9 and TRBJ2-1, the complete variable domain reads DTGVSQNPRHKITKRGQNVTFRCDPISEHNRLYWYRQTLGQGPEFLTYFQNEAQLEKSRLLSDRFSAERPKGSFSTLEIQRTEQGDSAMYLCASSLGGPTGLKEQFFGPGTRLTVL.